This T cell receptor (beta chain) was sequenced for a study of vaccination and CD4 T cells after COVID-19. Overall study context: The convalescents comprised six males and four females, two of them Hispanic. Blood was drawn a median around 73 days post second dose, range 14 to 241. General study results and limits: In convalescent patients, 304 of 307 vaccine-specific clones were spike mono-reactive.

Germline V CDR1 and CDR2: MNHEY, SVGEGT. The CDR3 is made up of 15 amino acids. V lost 2 bases to trimming and J lost 3 bases, with 11 bases between them. An Oncomine TCR Beta short-read assay was used to sequence the DNA from cultured CD4+ T cells. One entry per CDR3 protein, called by TCRdb with MiXCR from the PCR reads. The sample shows about 4,000 distinct CDR3 sequences, 43% of them seen only once. A remark on this clonotype: Its antigen remains unidentified.

Treatment reported: approximately 11-day PBMC culture with coronavirus spike peptide pools or control peptides (ViraFEST assay). The chain joins TRBV6-2 or TRBV6-3 to TRBJ2-1; no firm D call. The sequenced material came from CD4+ T cells from blood, cultured in vitro. This sequence originates from a human donor who had recovered from COVID-19. The CDR3 DNA reads TGTGCCAGCAGTTACCTCAGGTCGGACTACAATGAGCAGTTCTTC. Its protein product is CASSYLRSDYNEQFF.